This TCR beta chain was sequenced for a study of CD8 T cells in ankylosing spondylitis (dated by TCRdb to 2015 to 2018). Study-level background: To find TCR variants linked to disease, the study profiled T cell receptor beta repertoires in ankylosing spondylitis patients and healthy donors. The whole study cohort included over 85 healthy donors and 20 to 25 ankylosing spondylitis patients. Samples of peripheral blood were taken, and for ankylosing spondylitis patients, synovial fluid was collected as well. The investigation overall reported the following: The disease-linked clones were reported as significantly enriched in matched synovial fluid samples from ankylosing spondylitis patients. The disease-linked clones had a CD8+ phenotype and were found at relatively low frequencies in peripheral blood. Some motif variants were previously reported in synovial fluid and blood of reactive arthritis patients, suggesting common disease-initiation mechanisms. Blood from ankylosing spondylitis patients appeared to be characterized by a TCR beta motif made up of under ten highly homologous amino acid variants.

TCRdb shows the sequencer as Illumina HiSeq 2500. Quantitative 5'-RACE with molecular barcodes was the method used to prepare the TCR beta libraries. As for how the authors treated the data: A new computational method based on a probabilistic model of VDJ rearrangement was used to identify disease-linked TCR variants. TCRdb reworked the public reads: Q25 trimming with fastp, MiXCR clone assembly, productive beta chains retained. Each entry merges the rows of one CDR3 protein and shows their most common DNA and genes. The V and J calls shown here were made by TCRdb, not taken from the authors' results. Here the sample has fewer than 400,000 distinct CDR3 sequences; about 20% occur a single time. The ten largest clones capture approximately 16% of the sample. Including the terminal cysteine and phenylalanine, the CDR3 comprises 15 residues. Only the CDR3 region is kept as DNA, spanning 45 bases read in frame from base 1. In the germline V gene, CDR1 corresponds to SGHTA and CDR2 to FQGNSA. The V end gives up 5 bases and the J end 9 bases, leaving 8 bases in the junction not matched to a gene.

Remarks on this clonotype: Its antigen target is currently unknown. No much larger clonotype is one base removed from it; base qualities were not supplied.

Specimen: blood, either unsorted or a sorted T cell fraction (not recorded which). The sequence was obtained from a male donor with ankylosing spondylitis. Rearrangement joined TRBV7-2 to TRBJ2-1; a stretch of 12 junction bases matches TRBD2. The CDR3: CASSRRLAGVVEQFF. The nucleotide sequence is TGTGCCAGCAGCCGACGACTAGCGGGAGTGGTTGAGCAGTTCTTC.